The 31 T cell receptor beta chains below come from one sample, sequenced in a study of T cell responses to AZD1222 COVID-19 vaccine. Measured with immunoSEQ multiplex PCR; TCRdb has only the in-frame clones, and not every one. The sample has about 120,000 clones, around nine tenths seen once; the top ten hold 9% to 15%. The sequences come from peripheral blood, collected on day 0 of AZD1222 vaccination. The receptors originated from an adult in good health.

V usage is TRBV12-2 and J usage is TRBJ2-1; the table's TRBD2 call for D was not verified on the DNA. TRBV12-2 is an annotated pseudogene. This CDR3 is 16 amino acids long. The CDR3 protein is CASRLAGTSGDNGQFF. The CDR3 bases are TGTGCAAGTCGCTTAGCTGGGACTAGCGGTGACAATGGGCAGTTCTTC.

The rearrangement links TRBV30 to TRBJ2-2, with 7 nucleotides matching TRBD2. V dropped 3 bases and J dropped 0; count of bases not matched to a gene: 4. The germline V gene has CDR1 GTSNPN and CDR2 SVGIG (reference sequence). The CDR3 runs 15 residues. The DNA for the CDR3 is TGTGCCTGGAGAAGAAGCGGGACGAACACCGGGGAGCTGTTTTTT. Translation gives CAWRRSGTNTGELFF.

A remark on this clone: This is likely a read error, given that the CDR3 carries no conserved phenylalanine or tryptophan at its end. It is unclear where the CDR3 begins or ends on the DNA, so no DNA is shown, and the CDR3 is as TCRdb lists it. V and J are TRBV27 and TRBJ2-3. CDR1 MNHEY and CDR2 SMNVEV come from the germline V gene (reference sequence). Counting both end residues, the CDR3 totals 9 amino acids. The CDR3 spells CASSPPSGL.

The chain's CDR3 is CASSSTSANEQFF. CDR3 nucleotide sequence: TGTGCCAGCAGTTCGACTAGCGCCAATGAGCAGTTCTTC. The chain is built from TRBV6-5 and TRBJ2-1, with 8 bases fitting TRBD2. The CDR3 is 13 residues long. Germline-derived CDR1 and CDR2 are MNHEY and SVGAGI. V lost 4 bases to trimming and J lost 6 bases; unmatched junction nucleotides: 2.

This clone was found once. V is TRBV7-2 and J is TRBJ2-3; the D is unclear. V lost 5 bases and J 0 bases, leaving 9 bases between the germline ends. The germline V gene encodes CDR1 SGHTA and CDR2 FQGNSA. The CDR3 has 14 amino acids. The CDR3 loop is CASSGHTSTDTQYF. The DNA for the CDR3 is TGTGCCAGCAGCGGGCACACTAGCACAGATACGCAGTATTTT. The whole variable domain, remainder taken from reference TRBV7-2 and TRBJ2-3, is GAGVSQSPSNKVTEKGKDVELRCDPISGHTALYWYRQSLGQGLEFLIYFQGNSAPDKSGLPSDRFSAERTGGSVSTLTIQRTQQEDSAVYLCASSGHTSTDTQYFGPGTRLTVL.

The chain couples TRBV5-1 to TRBJ1-2; TRBD1 is a possible D gene (6 bases). The CDR3 runs 17 residues. From germline, CDR1 is SGHRS and CDR2 YFSETQ. Trimming took 5 bases from V and 8 from J, leaving 28 bases between them. The CDR3 DNA reads TGCGCCAGCAGGCCGTTATCCGTGACGGAACCTAGGGGGGGCTACACCTTC. Translating it yields CASRPLSVTEPRGGYTF.

This clone occurred once. The rearrangement links TRBV2 to TRBJ1-2; 10 bases are shared with TRBD1. CDR1 is SNHLY and CDR2 is FYNNEI in the germline V gene. J was trimmed by 7 bases and V by 6 bases; bases with no gene match: 5. This CDR3 contains 13 residues. In DNA form, the CDR3 reads TGTGCCAGCAGGGGACAGGGGTCGAGTGGCTACACCTTC. Its translation is CASRGQGSSGYTF.

The chain uses TRBV3-1 (or the pseudogene TRBV3-2) and TRBJ2-4, with 8 bases that match TRBD2. The CDR3 length is 19 residues. V was clipped by 0 bases and J by 4 bases; unmatched bases: 14. From germline, CDR1 is LGHDT and CDR2 YNNKEL (reference sequence). CDR3 region: CASSQDPGTRYTQKNIQYF. For the CDR3, the DNA is TGTGCCAGCAGCCAAGATCCCGGGACTAGGTACACCCAAAAAAACATTCAGTACTTC.

The chain couples TRBV6-5 to TRBJ2-5; D perhaps matches TRBD2 (5 bases). The CDR3 is 15 residues long. V was shortened by 4 bases and J by 2 bases, with 14 bases between the two germline ends. The germline gives CDR1 MNHEY, CDR2 SVGAGI. The CDR3 region is CASSSRGRNQETQYF. The CDR3 DNA sequence: TGTGCCAGCAGTTCCCGAGGGAGAAATCAAGAGACCCAGTACTTC.

The chain employs TRBV4-1 and TRBJ2-1; the D gene is possibly TRBD2 (5 bases). CDR1 is MGHRA, CDR2 YSYEKL, per germline. With 1 base removed from V and 1 base from J, the gap between germline ends came to 8 bases. The CDR3 totals 15 residues. For the CDR3, the DNA is TGCGCCAGCAGCCAAGTAGCGCCATCCTACAATGAGCAGTTCTTC. Residues: CASSQVAPSYNEQFF.

The chain carries TRBV11-2 and TRBJ1-2, with a tentative D call TRBD1 (6 bases). The germline V and J ends were trimmed by 7 bases and 6 bases, with 12 bases remaining between them. Germline-derived CDR1 and CDR2 are SGHAT and FQNNGV. The CDR3 is 12 amino acids. CDR3 residues: CASTSGDNGYTF. Written as DNA, the CDR3 is TGTGCCAGCACCTCAGGGGATAATGGCTACACCTTC.

The J gene is TRBJ1-2, the V gene TRBV5-1, with D tentatively TRBD1 (5 bases). CDR3 length: 17 amino acids. Germline CDR1 reads SGHRS; CDR2 reads YFSETQ. Trimming stripped 3 bases from V and 0 bases from J, with 18 bases between. CDR3 amino acids: CASSWDVVPPSNYGYTF. The CDR3, as DNA: TGCGCCAGCAGCTGGGACGTTGTGCCCCCTTCTAACTATGGCTACACCTTC.

The chain joins TRBV7-2 to TRBJ2-7; TRBD2 aligns across 7 bases. This CDR3 is built from 14 residues. The germline V gene encodes CDR1 SGHTA and CDR2 FQGNSA. The ends lost 0 bases at V and 2 bases at J; junction bases unmatched: 1. The CDR3 reads CASSLAGGPYEQYF. The DNA for the CDR3 is TGTGCCAGCAGCTTAGCGGGAGGGCCCTACGAGCAGTACTTC. Complete variable domain (other parts from reference TRBV7-2 and TRBJ2-7): GAGVSQSPSNKVTEKGKDVELRCDPISGHTALYWYRQSLGQGLEFLIYFQGNSAPDKSGLPSDRFSAERTGGSVSTLTIQRTQQEDSAVYLCASSLAGGPYEQYFGPGTRLTVT.

This clone was detected only a few times. The J gene is TRBJ2-3, the V gene TRBV28; 10 bases line up with TRBD2. Trimming took 10 bases from V and 4 from J; bases not matched to a gene: 23. The germline V gene has CDR1 MDHEN and CDR2 SYDVKM. The CDR3 length is 19 residues. This chain's CDR3 is CAIPPDPHNSGRTPDTQYF. CDR3 DNA sequence: TGTGCCATCCCCCCCGACCCGCACAATAGCGGGAGGACGCCAGATACGCAGTATTTT.

The V and J genes are TRBV6-6 and TRBJ2-2; a weak D match, TRBD2 (6 bases). Per the germline V gene, CDR1 is MNHNY and CDR2 is SVGAGI (reference sequence). V gave up 6 bases and J gave up 5 bases, with 10 bases separating them. The CDR3 has 13 amino acids. The CDR3 DNA reads TGTGCCAGCAGCCCCGGAGGGACCGGGGAGCTGTTTTTT. Its protein product is CASSPGGTGELFF.

V usage is TRBV6-5 and J usage is TRBJ2-2; 7 nucleotides line up with TRBD1. Losses at the gene ends were 6 bases for V and 1 base for J; bases not matched to a gene: 5. Germline V gene sequence: CDR1 MNHEY, CDR2 SVGAGI. CDR3 length: 15 amino acids. The CDR3 sequence is CASRVGQENTGELFF. The CDR3 nucleotides are TGTGCCAGCAGAGTTGGACAGGAGAACACCGGGGAGCTGTTTTTT.

The chain joins TRBV19 to TRBJ2-1; 8 bases line up with TRBD2. Germline loops: CDR1 LNHDA, CDR2 SQIVND (reference sequence). CDR3 size: 17 residues. After removal of 5 bases from V and 8 bases from J, the junction contained 17 bases not matched to a gene. As DNA, the CDR3 is TGTGCCAGTAGTGTAGGTATGATAGCGGGGCCTAGGGATGAGCAGTTCTTC. It yields the protein CASSVGMIAGPRDEQFF.

The gene calls are TRBV7-2 and TRBJ2-7, with 15 bases that match TRBD2. V lost 5 bases, J lost 3 bases, and 14 bases stayed unmatched. The germline V gene has CDR1 SGHTA and CDR2 FQGNSA. The CDR3 loop spans 19 amino acids. This chain's CDR3 is CASSARTGGTSGRIYEQYF. Written as DNA, the CDR3 is TGTGCCAGCAGCGCCCGGACAGGCGGGACTAGCGGGAGGATCTACGAGCAGTACTTC.

This clone was counted once. This chain uses TRBV6-2 or TRBV6-3 with TRBJ2-2, with 11 bases fitting TRBD2. CDR1 is MNHEY and CDR2 is SVGEGT in the germline V gene. Trimming at V came to 6 bases and at J to 4 bases, leaving 4 bases not matched to a gene. This CDR3 has 15 amino acids. This chain's CDR3 is CASSFGTSGTGELFF. CDR3 DNA sequence: TGTGCCAGCAGCTTCGGGACTAGCGGCACCGGGGAGCTGTTTTTT.

The chain is built from TRBV30 and TRBJ1-5; no reliable D call. The CDR3 consists of 13 residues. Between the trimmed V and J ends, which lost 4 bases and 5 bases, there was a span of 12 bases. Germline assignment: CDR1 GTSNPN and CDR2 SVGIG (reference sequence). Written as DNA, the CDR3 is TGTGCCTGGAATCGGGAGGCGGATCAGCCCCAGCATTTT. As protein: CAWNREADQPQHF.

This chain connects TRBV11-2 to TRBJ2-7; the match to TRBD2 covers 13 bases. V trimming: 2 bases; J trimming: 7 bases; junction bases outside the gene matches: 2. The germline CDR1 and CDR2 sequences are SGHAT and FQNNGV. This CDR3 region has 14 residues. In nucleotides, the CDR3 is TGTGCCAGCAGCTTAACTAGCGGGAGGGAAGAGCAGTACTTC. This gives the protein CASSLTSGREEQYF.

The chain joins TRBV6-6 to TRBJ2-1; possibly TRBD2 for D (6 bases). Germline V gene data show CDR1 as MNHNY and CDR2 as SVGAGI (reference sequence). The CDR3 is made up of 13 amino acids. V lost 2 bases and J 10 bases, leaving 12 bases between the germline ends. The CDR3 reads CASSYRDSGEQFF. The CDR3 coding sequence is TGTGCCAGCAGTTACAGGGACTCCGGCGAGCAGTTCTTC.

This chain connects TRBV6-5 to TRBJ2-5, with TRBD2 matching over 12 bases. The ends lost 7 bases at V and 5 bases at J; junction bases unmatched: 5. The CDR3 loop spans 14 amino acids. Germline loops: CDR1 MNHEY, CDR2 SVGAGI. The CDR3 DNA follows: TGTGCCAGCACATCTAGCGGGAGGGGGGAGACCCAGTACTTC. This gives the protein CASTSSGRGETQYF.

This clone showed up just a few times. The CDR3, as DNA: TGCGCCAGCAGCCAAGTATTGCAGCGGGAGGGCCTATTTAGCACCGGGGAGCTGTTTTTT. This translates into CASSQVLQREGLFSTGELFF. The genes are TRBV4-1 and TRBJ2-2; 10 nucleotides align to TRBD2. The germline gives CDR1 MGHRA, CDR2 YSYEKL. Losses at the gene ends were 1 base for V and 4 bases for J; bases not matched to a gene: 15. CDR3 length equals 20 residues.

The chain recombines TRBV18 with TRBJ1-5; D not certain. V was clipped by 0 bases and J by 8 bases, with 11 bases between them. Germline V lookup: CDR1 KGHSH, CDR2 LQKENI. The CDR3 loop spans 14 amino acids. In DNA, the CDR3 is TGTGCCAGCTCACCACCGGAGCCTAGGGAGCCCCAGCATTTT. Its protein product is CASSPPEPREPQHF. Full variable domain (rest looked up from reference TRBV18 and TRBJ1-5): NAGVMQNPRHLVRRRGQEARLRCSPMKGHSHVYWYRQLPEEGLKFMVYLQKENIIDESGMPKERFSAEFPKEGPSILRIQQVVRGDSAAYFCASSPPEPREPQHFGDGTRLSIL.

The V gene is TRBV6-5, the J gene TRBJ1-2, with D possibly matching TRBD1 (5 bases). The germline V gene has CDR1 MNHEY and CDR2 SVGAGI. The CDR3 runs to 13 residues. The ends were cut back, 4 bases at V and 1 base at J, with 7 bases in the middle. The CDR3 region has the DNA TGTGCCAGCAGTTTGGGGGGTAACTATGGCTACACCTTC. It yields the protein CASSLGGNYGYTF.

This chain connects TRBV28 to TRBJ1-5; 7 bases fit TRBD1. Germline V gene sequence: CDR1 MDHEN, CDR2 SYDVKM. V lost 6 bases to trimming and J lost 4 bases; unmatched junction nucleotides: 9. CDR3 length: 15 amino acids. The CDR3 nucleotides read TGTGCCAGCAGGGGCCGGGACAGAACGAATCAGCCCCAGCATTTT. It translates to CASRGRDRTNQPQHF.

The chain joins TRBV7-3 to TRBJ2-3, with 7 bases that match TRBD1. Germline loops: CDR1 SGHTA, CDR2 FQGTGA. V trimming: 3 bases; J trimming: 0 bases; junction bases outside the gene matches: 6. CDR3 length: 16 residues. The CDR3, as DNA: TGTGCCAGCAGCTTGGGGCCGACAGGGAGCACAGATACGCAGTATTTT. Translating it yields CASSLGPTGSTDTQYF.

V is TRBV7-2 and J is TRBJ1-4; weak D call: TRBD1 (5 bases). The CDR3 has 16 residues. Trimming cost V 3 bases and J 4 bases, with 15 bases left between them. The germline gives CDR1 SGHTA, CDR2 FQGNSA. The CDR3 protein is CASSLRGWAGNEKLFF. The CDR3 coding sequence is TGTGCCAGCAGCTTGAGGGGATGGGCGGGTAATGAAAAACTGTTTTTT.

Only a few counts were recorded for this clone. This chain joins TRBV5-1 and TRBJ2-5; D is ambiguous. Deletions cut 0 bases from V and 3 bases from J, with 6 bases between. CDR1 is SGHRS, CDR2 YFSETQ, per germline. The CDR3 length is 13 residues. The CDR3 sequence: CASSLDRKETQYF. DNA of the CDR3: TGCGCCAGCAGCTTGGATAGAAAAGAGACCCAGTACTTC.

The rearrangement joins TRBV10-3 to TRBJ2-3; 13 nucleotides align to TRBD2. The CDR3 covers 14 residues. The junction had 8 bases not matched to a gene; V was cut back by 8 bases and J by 9 bases. Germline lookup yields CDR1 ENHRY and CDR2 SYGVKD. This CDR3 is CAIDGLAGVGTQYF. DNA of the CDR3: TGTGCCATCGACGGACTAGCGGGAGTCGGAACGCAGTATTTT.